Following are 25 T cell receptor beta chains from one sample sequenced in a study of Graves' ophthalmopathy and Graves' hyperthyroidism. Amplification targeted the TCR beta CDR3 regions, with RNA transcripts as the source material. Scientists carried out first-round RT-PCR using HTBI primers and then a second-round multiplex PCR. One entry per CDR3 protein, called by TCRdb with MiXCR from the multiplex PCR reads. The sample includes 600,000 to 650,000 distinct CDR3 sequences, 20% to 25% seen only once; the top ten take around 7%. The specimen was peripheral blood. These receptors all stem from a woman younger than 35 with stable Graves' hyperthyroidism. Some clones in this sample may be carry-over from other donors' samples.

V gene TRBV24-1 combines with J gene TRBJ2-5; TRBD1 is a possible D gene (5 bases). CDR3 size: 15 residues. V lost 0 bases, J lost 5 bases, and 12 bases lay in between. CDR1 is KGHDR and CDR2 is SFDVKD in the germline V gene. CDR3 DNA: TGTGCCACCAGTGATTTGACAGGATCAAAGGAGACCCAGTACTTC. Translated, it gives CATSDLTGSKETQYF.

CDR3 region: CASSEASFYYGYTF. The CDR3 DNA reads TGTGCCAGCAGTGAGGCCTCTTTTTACTATGGCTACACCTTC. V usage is TRBV25-1 and J usage is TRBJ1-2; D unresolved. CDR3 size: 14 residues. V was shortened by 3 bases and J by 3 bases, with 11 bases between the two germline ends. CDR1 and CDR2 (germline): MGHDK, SYGVNS.

This clonotype has at least ten counts. The CDR3: CASSPYRGSGNTIYF. The CDR3 DNA follows: TGTGCCAGCAGTCCTTACAGGGGCTCTGGAAACACCATATATTTT. The chain is built from TRBV12-3 or TRBV12-4 and TRBJ1-3; TRBD1 agrees at 7 bases. The CDR3 totals 15 residues. V was pared by 5 bases and J by 0 bases, with 4 bases of the junction left unmatched.

This clonotype was detected ten times or more. The gene calls are TRBV10-3 and TRBJ1-2, with TRBD1 identical over 8 bases. Germline-derived CDR1 and CDR2 are ENHRY and SYGVKD. The CDR3 contains 14 residues. V shed 8 bases and J 8 bases; nucleotides not matched to a gene: 13. As DNA, the CDR3 is TGTGCCATCTATGAGAGGACAGGGCTGGGAGGCTACACCTTC. Residues: CAIYERTGLGGYTF.

At least ten counts were recorded for this clonotype. The chain joins TRBV12-3 or TRBV12-4 to TRBJ1-2, with 7 bases fitting TRBD1. The CDR3 has 15 amino acids. V lost 2 bases and J lost 3; bases outside the gene matches: 6. Written as DNA, the CDR3 is TGTGCCAGCAGTTTAAACCCAGGGGGGCACTATGGCTACACCTTC. Translating gives CASSLNPGGHYGYTF.

This clonotype was counted ten times or more. This chain joins TRBV30 and TRBJ1-1; D gene ambiguous. Looked up from germline, CDR1 is GTSNPN and CDR2 is SVGIG (reference sequence). Trimming shortened V by 3 bases and J by 1 base, and 12 bases separated the two germline ends. The CDR3 runs to 14 residues. The CDR3 DNA reads TGTGCCTGGAGCCGTACGTGGCAGAACACTGAAGCTTTCTTT. It encodes CAWSRTWQNTEAFF.

The CDR3: CASSLGTSGSRISGANVLTF. The CDR3 nucleotides read TGTGCCAGCAGTTTAGGGACTAGCGGGAGCCGGATCTCTGGGGCCAACGTCCTGACTTTC. The chain combines TRBV12-3 or TRBV12-4 with TRBJ2-6, with 13 bases that match TRBD2. This CDR3 is 20 amino acids long. V dropped 1 base and J dropped 0; count of bases not matched to a gene: 6.

CDR3 sequence: CAWSVERGINQPQHF. For the CDR3, the DNA is TGTGCCTGGAGTGTAGAACGAGGGATTAATCAGCCCCAGCATTTT. The rearrangement links TRBV30 to TRBJ1-5; D remains ambiguous. Trimming removed 0 bases from V and 4 bases from J, with 13 bases in between. The CDR3 has 15 amino acids. Germline V gene sequence: CDR1 GTSNPN, CDR2 SVGIG (reference sequence).

This clonotype has more than one count but fewer than ten. The rearrangement links TRBV12-3 or TRBV12-4 to TRBJ1-1; D not certain. This CDR3 is built from 12 residues. Trimming cost V 8 bases and J 8 bases, with 15 bases left between them. The CDR3 coding sequence is TGTGCCAGCGGATTGGCACATAAGGAAGCTTTCTTT. Translation: CASGLAHKEAFF.

In its sample, this clonotype was seen a few times. The rearrangement joins TRBV12-5 to TRBJ1-6; D may be TRBD1 (6 bases). The CDR3 consists of 18 residues. Germline lookup yields CDR1 LGHNT and CDR2 FRNRAP. The V and J ends lost 6 bases and 0 bases respectively, with 18 bases between them. CDR3 sequence reads: CASGRRTDRSSYNSPLHF. The DNA of the CDR3 is TGTGCTAGTGGCCGCAGGACGGACAGAAGCTCCTATAATTCACCCCTCCACTTT.

The table lists this clonotype with many counts. CDR3 in DNA: TGTGCCAGCATCCCGCTACTAGCGGGGGCCGGGGAGACCCAGTACTTC. Encoded protein: CASIPLLAGAGETQYF. The chain recombines TRBV6-2 or TRBV6-3 with TRBJ2-5, with 11 bases that match TRBD2. Germline V gene sequence: CDR1 MNHEY, CDR2 SVGEGT. This CDR3 region has 16 residues. The V and J ends lost 7 bases and 5 bases, in that order; junction bases with no gene match: 12.

The table lists this clonotype with many counts. The V gene is TRBV12-3 or TRBV12-4, the J gene TRBJ1-2, with D possibly being TRBD1 (5 bases). V was trimmed by 6 bases and J by 4 bases, leaving 15 bases between them. The CDR3 runs to 14 residues. The CDR3: CASSPTGAPYGYTF. The CDR3 bases are TGTGCCAGCAGCCCTACAGGAGCCCCCTATGGCTACACCTTC.

In this sample, this clonotype turned up many times. The chain combines TRBV20-1 with TRBJ1-6, with 8 bases matching TRBD1. Germline loops: CDR1 DFQATT, CDR2 SNEGSKA (reference sequence). V shed 0 bases, J shed 6 bases, and the junction held 7 bases outside the gene matches. The CDR3 spans 16 residues. CDR3 bases: TGCAGTGCTAGAGATGGACAGGGCCAAAGTAATTCACCCCTCCACTTT. It codes for CSARDGQGQSNSPLHF.

The sample holds many counts of this clonotype. The rearrangement joins TRBV20-1 to TRBJ1-2; D may be TRBD1 (6 bases). The CDR3 runs 14 residues. The germline gives CDR1 DFQATT, CDR2 SNEGSKA (reference sequence). V lost 5 bases and J 4 bases, leaving 17 bases between the germline ends. CDR3 DNA: TGCAGTGCTTCAAAACGACAGGCCAGCTATGGCTACACCTTC. Its translation is CSASKRQASYGYTF.

V gene TRBV6-1 combines with J gene TRBJ1-1; D gene ambiguous. This CDR3 contains 14 residues. V lost 4 bases and J 3 bases, leaving 12 bases between the germline ends. CDR1 MNHNS and CDR2 SASEGT come from the germline V gene. The CDR3, as DNA: TGTGCCAGCAGTGCGGAGGTTGTTTACACTGAAGCTTTCTTT. Translation gives CASSAEVVYTEAFF.

Many counts were recorded for this clonotype. V is TRBV29-1 and J is TRBJ2-7; TRBD2 agrees at 7 bases. Germline CDR1 SQVTM, CDR2 ANQGSEA. This CDR3 is built from 13 residues. The trim removed 5 bases at V and 2 bases at J, leaving 6 bases unmatched. The CDR3 DNA is TGCAGCGTTATGACTAGCAGCACCTACGAGCAGTACTTC. Its protein product is CSVMTSSTYEQYF.

Regarding this clonotype: The junction departs from germline at one end; a sequencing error may be responsible. The chain carries TRBV11-1 and TRBJ2-2; the match to TRBD1 covers 8 bases. Germline lookup yields CDR1 SGHAT and CDR2 FQDESV (reference sequence). This CDR3 has 16 amino acids. CDR3 sequence (DNA): TGTGCCAGCAGCGAATCAGGGGGCAGGGACACCGGGGAGCTGCTTTTT. Protein: CASSESGGRDTGELLF.

The V and J genes are TRBV12-3 or TRBV12-4 and TRBJ2-7, with D perhaps matching TRBD1 (5 bases). V was shortened by 6 bases and J by 3 bases, with 12 bases between the two germline ends. The CDR3 is made up of 13 amino acids. DNA of the CDR3: TGTGCCAGCAGACAGACAGCCAGCTACGAGCAGTACTTC. Amino acid sequence: CASRQTASYEQYF.

The V call is TRBV11-2, the J call TRBJ2-3, with D maybe TRBD2 (6 bases). The V end was cut by 5 bases, the J end by 2 bases, with 14 bases between. The CDR3 extends over 15 amino acids. Germline V gives CDR1 SGHAT, CDR2 FQNNGV. The CDR3 loop is CASSQGLDFTDTQYF. Here the CDR3 DNA reads TGTGCCAGCAGCCAGGGACTCGACTTCACAGATACGCAGTATTTT.

At least ten counts were recorded for this clonotype. The rearrangement uses TRBV6-1 and TRBJ2-5; 11 nucleotides agree with TRBD1. With V trimmed by 3 bases and J by 3 bases, 3 bases remained unmatched. This CDR3 is built from 15 residues. The germline gives CDR1 MNHNS, CDR2 SASEGT. The CDR3, as DNA: TGTGCCAGCAGTGACTGGACAGGGGGCAAAGAGACCCAGTACTTC. Its translation: CASSDWTGGKETQYF.

This clonotype was observed many times. V is TRBV20-1 and J is TRBJ1-1, with D perhaps TRBD1 (6 bases). The CDR3 is made up of 15 amino acids. Trimming took off 6 bases at V and 5 bases at J, with 22 bases between the two ends. The germline CDR1 and CDR2 sequences are DFQATT and SNEGSKA (reference sequence). CDR3 sequence reads: CSAESGAHRKTEAFF. CDR3 DNA: TGCAGTGCCGAGTCAGGGGCCCATAGAAAAACTGAAGCTTTCTTT.

This clonotype was detected a few times. The gene calls are TRBV19 and TRBJ1-1; D is ambiguous. CDR3 length equals 12 residues. In germline, CDR1 is LNHDA, CDR2 SQIVND (reference sequence). The V end lost 1 base, the J end lost 10 bases, and 10 bases lay between the germline ends. CDR3 residues: CASSIGAFGAFF. The DNA of the CDR3 is TGTGCCAGTAGTATAGGGGCCTTCGGAGCTTTCTTT.

This clonotype was recorded many times. The V gene is TRBV27, the J gene TRBJ1-5, with a weak D call TRBD1 (5 bases). Germline-derived CDR1 and CDR2 are MNHEY and SMNVEV (reference sequence). Trimming removed 4 bases from V and 0 bases from J, with 10 bases in between. This CDR3 contains 15 residues. The CDR3: CASSSEGYSNQPQHF. The DNA of the CDR3 is TGTGCCAGCAGTTCTGAGGGGTATAGCAATCAGCCCCAGCATTTT.

This clonotype appeared many times. V and J are TRBV2 and TRBJ1-3; D unclear. CDR3 length: 15 amino acids. CDR1 SNHLY and CDR2 FYNNEI come from the germline V gene. The germline V and J ends were trimmed by 8 bases and 0 bases, with 14 bases remaining between them. CDR3 residues: CASAPGRTSGNTIYF. The CDR3 DNA reads as TGTGCCAGCGCCCCTGGGCGGACCTCTGGAAACACCATATATTTT.

This clonotype was seen repeatedly, ten times or more. The rearrangement uses TRBV29-1 and TRBJ2-5; 8 bases line up with TRBD2. Germline V gene lookup returns CDR1 SQVTM and CDR2 ANQGSEA. The V and J ends lost 7 bases and 3 bases, in that order; junction bases with no gene match: 4. This CDR3 contains 12 residues. The CDR3 DNA reads as TGCAGCGGTAGCGGGGTTGAAGAGACCCAGTACTTC. It yields the protein CSGSGVEETQYF.